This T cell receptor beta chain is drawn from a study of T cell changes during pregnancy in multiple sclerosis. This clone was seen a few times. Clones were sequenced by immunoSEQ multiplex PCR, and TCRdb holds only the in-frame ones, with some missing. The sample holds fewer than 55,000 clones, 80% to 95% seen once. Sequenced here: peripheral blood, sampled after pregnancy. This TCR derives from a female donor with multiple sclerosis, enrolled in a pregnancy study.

The DNA of the CDR3 is TGTGCCAGCAGCTTATCTGCAGGGTGGGGCTACACCTTC. This gives the protein CASSLSAGWGYTF. V is TRBV7-9 and J is TRBJ1-2, with TRBD1 as a possible D gene (5 bases). V was cut by 2 bases and J by 8 bases, with 12 bases left in between. The germline gives CDR1 SEHNR, CDR2 FQNEAQ (reference sequence). The CDR3 runs to 13 residues.